Presented here are 22 T cell receptor beta chains from one specimen sequenced in a study of CD8 T cells in Susac syndrome. Random hexamers were used to reverse transcribe an amount of about 0.45 to 1 ug RNA. MiXCR was run by TCRdb on the immunoSEQ multiplex PCR reads, yielding one entry per CDR3 protein. The table records about 200,000 distinct CDR3 sequences, about 96% of them present only once. Sequences were obtained from CD4+ T cells from PBMCs. Receptors originate from a human donor with multiple sclerosis.

This chain connects TRBV4-1 to TRBJ1-5; D may be TRBD1 (5 bases). V shed 4 bases and J shed 4 bases, with 11 bases lying between them. The V gene's germline CDR1 is MGHRA and CDR2 YSYEKL. CDR3 length equals 14 residues. The CDR3 DNA follows: TGCGCCAGCAGCCCCAAGGGGTGGAATCAGCCCCAGCATTTT. Translated: CASSPKGWNQPQHF.

V gene TRBV3-1 combines with J gene TRBJ1-5; a weak D match, TRBD1 (5 bases). Per germline, CDR1 LGHDT and CDR2 YNNKEL (reference sequence). V was shortened by 6 bases and J by 5 bases, with 17 bases between the two germline ends. The CDR3 is made up of 15 amino acids. CDR3: CASSEYGRGDQPQHF. CDR3 coding DNA: TGTGCCAGCAGTGAATACGGGAGAGGGGATCAGCCCCAGCATTTT.

The V gene is TRBV30, the J gene TRBJ1-5, with TRBD1 matching 8 bases. CDR1 is GTSNPN and CDR2 is SVGIG in the germline V gene (reference sequence). The CDR3 sequence is 13 residues long. V shed 2 bases and J 5 bases; nucleotides not matched to a gene: 2. The CDR3 DNA reads TGTGCCTGGAGTCGGACAGGGCATCAGCCCCAGCATTTT. It is translated as CAWSRTGHQPQHF.

The rearrangement uses TRBV19 and TRBJ2-5; possible D gene TRBD2, 5 bases. Trimming took off 3 bases at V and 2 bases at J, with 7 bases between the two ends. The CDR3 has 13 amino acids. CDR1 LNHDA and CDR2 SQIVND come from the germline V gene (reference sequence). The DNA of the CDR3 is TGTGCCAGTAGTATGGGAGTGCAAGAGACCCAGTACTTC. It codes for CASSMGVQETQYF.

The chain links TRBV3-1 to TRBJ2-5; D remains unclear. Per germline, CDR1 LGHDT and CDR2 YNNKEL (reference sequence). Trimming removed 1 base at V and 2 bases at J, with 5 bases between. The CDR3 has 13 amino acids. The CDR3 nucleotides are TGTGCCAGCAGCCAAGTTCCTCAAGAGACCCAGTACTTC. Protein product: CASSQVPQETQYF.

J is TRBJ2-3 and V is TRBV20-1; 8 nucleotides agree with TRBD2. Trimming cost V 5 bases and J 2 bases; bases outside gene matches: 3. In germline, CDR1 is DFQATT, CDR2 SNEGSKA (reference sequence). This CDR3 is 13 amino acids long. The CDR3 reads CSAGGGFTDTQYF. For the CDR3, the DNA is TGCAGTGCTGGCGGGGGGTTCACAGATACGCAGTATTTT.

The sample holds a few counts of this clonotype. The rearrangement joins TRBV6-1 to TRBJ1-6; D is uncertain. The CDR3 contains 15 residues. Germline CDR1 MNHNS, CDR2 SASEGT. Trimming removed 6 bases from V and 5 bases from J, with 14 bases in between. The CDR3 protein is CASSETRSNNSPLHF. The CDR3, as DNA: TGTGCCAGCAGCGAGACACGATCTAATAATTCACCCCTCCACTTT.

The rearrangement links TRBV3-1 to TRBJ1-1, with D perhaps TRBD1 (6 bases). From germline, CDR1 is LGHDT and CDR2 YNNKEL (reference sequence). Trimming cost V 6 bases and J 0 bases, with 14 bases left between them. The CDR3 runs 15 residues. CDR3 nucleotide sequence: TGTGCCAGCAGTCCCCCGGGGGGCGTGAACACTGAAGCTTTCTTT. This codes for CASSPPGGVNTEAFF.

About this clonotype: The germline gene is not matched at one end of the junction; a read error may be the cause. The chain uses TRBV30 and TRBJ1-2, with D hard to call. This CDR3 is 13 amino acids long. In germline, CDR1 is GTSNPN, CDR2 SVGIG (reference sequence). CDR3 nucleotide sequence: TGTGCCTGGAGTATAGAAGGTTCCCTCTCGAGCGCCTTC. Translation gives CAWSIEGSLSSAF.

J is TRBJ2-1 and V is TRBV4-1; TRBD2 agrees at 13 bases. V lost 3 bases, J lost 2 bases, and 13 bases stayed unmatched. The length of the CDR3 is 20 residues. Germline V CDR1 and CDR2: MGHRA, YSYEKL. The CDR3 nucleotides are TGCGCCAGCAGCCACGATGGACTAGCGGGAGTAGGAAGGACCTACAATGAGCAGTTCTTC. This gives the protein CASSHDGLAGVGRTYNEQFF.

V gene TRBV20-1 combines with J gene TRBJ2-5; the match to TRBD2 covers 9 bases. Per the germline V gene, CDR1 is DFQATT and CDR2 is SNEGSKA (reference sequence). The V gene end was trimmed by 5 bases and the J gene end by 2 bases; junction bases not matched to a gene: 6. This CDR3 spans 14 amino acids. The CDR3 is CSARLAGDQETQYF. The CDR3 region has the DNA TGCAGTGCTCGATTAGCGGGGGATCAAGAGACCCAGTACTTC.

The chain links TRBV20-1 to TRBJ2-2, with D perhaps TRBD2 (5 bases). Germline V gene data show CDR1 as DFQATT and CDR2 as SNEGSKA (reference sequence). Trimming removed 4 bases at V and 7 bases at J, with 16 bases between. There are 14 residues in the CDR3. The CDR3 region is CSAISPLGDGELFF. In nucleotides, the CDR3 is TGCAGTGCTATTAGCCCTCTCGGGGACGGGGAGCTGTTTTTT.

This chain uses TRBV5-1 with TRBJ2-7; the D gene could be TRBD1 or TRBD2 (5 bases each). The CDR3 has 14 amino acids. Trimming shortened V by 5 bases and J by 6 bases, and 18 bases separated the two germline ends. Germline CDR1 is SGHRS and CDR2 is YFSETQ. The CDR3 DNA reads as TGCGCCAGCAGGGTGGGACCTCTATCCCTCGAGCAGTACTTC. This sequence encodes CASRVGPLSLEQYF.

This chain connects TRBV18 to TRBJ2-3; the D gene is possibly TRBD1 (6 bases). The CDR3 contains 12 residues. V lost 6 bases to trimming and J lost 4 bases, with 8 bases between them. From germline, CDR1 is KGHSH and CDR2 LQKENI. CDR3 amino acids: CASSRGADTQYF. The CDR3 nucleotides are TGTGCCAGCTCCAGGGGTGCAGATACGCAGTATTTT.

The chain couples TRBV9 to TRBJ2-1, with D maybe TRBD2 (7 bases). V lost 9 bases and J lost 9, with 37 bases in between. The germline V gene has CDR1 SGDLS and CDR2 YYNGEE. The CDR3 contains 19 residues. DNA of the CDR3: TGTGCCACCAACAAGACCTCACCCGGATTAGGGGGGGTTGGTAGTGAGCAGTTCTTC. Translated: CATNKTSPGLGGVGSEQFF.

The CDR3 is CAWSRADSRPQHF. CDR3 DNA sequence: TGTGCCTGGAGTCGGGCAGACAGTAGGCCCCAGCATTTT. The rearrangement joins TRBV30 to TRBJ1-5; a possible D gene is TRBD1 (5 bases). CDR1 is GTSNPN and CDR2 is SVGIG in the germline V gene (reference sequence). V lost 2 bases to trimming and J lost 9 bases, with 14 bases between them. This CDR3 spans 13 amino acids.

The CDR3 spells CASSPDRGYGYTF. As DNA, the CDR3 is TGTGCCAGCAGCCCCGACAGGGGCTATGGCTACACCTTC. This chain links TRBV3-1 with TRBJ1-2, with TRBD1 identical over 8 bases. Germline CDR1 LGHDT, CDR2 YNNKEL (reference sequence). The CDR3 covers 13 residues. V was clipped by 4 bases and J by 4 bases; unmatched bases: 2.

The rearrangement links TRBV29-1 to TRBJ1-4; 7 nucleotides agree with TRBD1. This CDR3 comprises 13 residues. Germline CDR1 and CDR2: SQVTM and ANQGSEA. The trim removed 6 bases at V and 7 bases at J, leaving 8 bases unmatched. CDR3 residues: CSVADRVGEKLFF. The CDR3 DNA reads TGCAGCGTCGCCGACAGGGTGGGTGAAAAACTGTTTTTT. Drawing the rest from reference TRBV29-1 and TRBJ1-4, the complete variable domain is SAVISQKPSRDICQRGTSLTIQCQVDSQVTMMFWYRQQPGQSLTLIATANQGSEATYESGFVIDKFPISRPNLTFSTLTVSNMSPEDSSIYLCSVADRVGEKLFFGSGTQLSVL.

The chain employs TRBV12-3 or TRBV12-4 and TRBJ2-7; the D gene could be TRBD1 or TRBD2 (5 bases each). With 4 bases removed from V and 5 bases from J, the gap between germline ends came to 15 bases. The CDR3 length is 14 residues. CDR3 protein: CASSSGTLVNEQYF. The DNA of the CDR3 is TGTGCCAGCAGTTCCGGGACGCTCGTAAACGAGCAGTACTTC.

The chain combines TRBV28 with TRBJ2-1, with unresolved D. CDR1 and CDR2 from the germline V gene are MDHEN and SYDVKM. This CDR3 contains 11 residues. Deletions cut 6 bases from V and 8 bases from J, with 8 bases between. The CDR3 DNA is TGTGCCAGCAGCCGCTTGTATGAGCAGTTCTTC. This encodes CASSRLYEQFF. Full variable domain (remainder filled in from reference TRBV28 and TRBJ2-1): DVKVTQSSRYLVKRTGEKVFLECVQDMDHENMFWYRQDPGLGLRLIYFSYDVKMKEKGDIPEGYSVSREKKERFSLILESASTNQTSMYLCASSRLYEQFFGPGTRLTVL.

The chain joins TRBV5-1 to TRBJ2-7, with TRBD2 as a possible D gene (6 bases). Germline lookup yields CDR1 SGHRS and CDR2 YFSETQ. The ends were cut back, 3 bases at V and 6 bases at J, with 13 bases in the middle. CDR3 length: 13 residues. This CDR3 is CASSSNRRGEQYF. The DNA for the CDR3 is TGCGCCAGCAGCTCCAACAGGCGGGGCGAGCAGTACTTC. Based on the CDR3 plus reference TRBV5-1 and TRBJ2-7, the full variable domain is KAGVTQTPRYLIKTRGQQVTLSCSPISGHRSVSWYQQTPGQGLQFLFEYFSETQRNKGNFPGRFSGRQFSNSRSEMNVSTLELGDSALYLCASSSNRRGEQYFGPGTRLTVT.

The V call is TRBV29-1, the J call TRBJ1-6, with 9 positions matching TRBD1. Germline values: CDR1 SQVTM, CDR2 ANQGSEA. This CDR3 is 14 amino acids long. Trimming removed 6 bases from V and 7 bases from J; junction bases left unmatched: 7. The CDR3 nucleotides read TGCAGCGTCCAGAGTGGGACAGGGAATTCACCCCTCCACTTT. It is translated as CSVQSGTGNSPLHF.